The rows below give T cell receptor beta chains drawn from one sample of a study of T-cell memory formation after mild COVID-19. TCRdb reprocessed the 5' RACE reads via MiXCR and lists one record per CDR3 protein. The sample contains approximately 400,000 distinct CDR3 sequences, approximately 25% of which appear only once. The sample was PBMCs or a T cell subset sorted from them (not recorded which). These receptors were obtained from an adult woman who had mild COVID-19 (a few samples of this study predate the infection). Cell type and time point are not known. Each CDR3 is given with its conserved first and last residue. The order of the fields is J gene, clone size, D gene, V gene, CDR3 length, CDR3 DNA, CDR3 protein. D genes are given only for firm matches. Only part of the rows carry a size: once, few, many, or a class if the clone is expanded.

J: TRBJ1-5; size: -; D: TRBD1; V: TRBV19; length: 12; DNA: TGTGCCAGTAGACCCCGGACAGGGCCCCAGCATTTT; CDR3: CASRPRTGPQHF
J: TRBJ2-1; size: -; D: -; V: TRBV7-8; length: 13; DNA: TGTGCCAGCAGCTTTTTACCTAGTACTGAGCAGTTCTTC; CDR3: CASSFLPSTEQFF
J: TRBJ2-3; size: -; D: TRBD2; V: TRBV5-4; length: 12; DNA: TGTGCCAGCAGCTTGGAACTAGCGGCAGAGTATTTT; CDR3: CASSLELAAEYF
J: TRBJ2-2; size: few; D: -; V: TRBV9; length: 12; DNA: TGTGCCAGCAGCGTAGGGTCCGGGGAGCTGTTTTTT; CDR3: CASSVGSGELFF
J: TRBJ2-5; size: -; D: -; V: TRBV18; length: 15; DNA: TGTGCCAGCTCACGCTCGAGACAGCTACAAGAGACCCAGTACTTC; CDR3: CASSRSRQLQETQYF
J: TRBJ2-3; size: -; D: -; V: TRBV7-2; length: 12; DNA: TGTGCCAGCCCACTCGGGACAGATACGCAGTATTTT; CDR3: CASPLGTDTQYF
J: TRBJ2-5; size: -; D: TRBD1; V: TRBV20-1; length: 13; DNA: TGCAGTGCTCCGCCAGGGGGCGGAGAGACCCAGTACTTC; CDR3: CSAPPGGGETQYF
J: TRBJ2-4; size: few; D: -; V: TRBV20-1; length: 17; DNA: TGCAGTGCCAGAGACTCCTCCGCTGGGGGGGCCTTTGACATTCAGTACTTC; CDR3: CSARDSSAGGAFDIQYF
J: TRBJ2-5; size: few; D: -; V: TRBV5-1; length: 15; DNA: TGCGCCAGCAAGCGCGGGCCCGGCGGCAGTGAGACCCAGTACTTC; CDR3: CASKRGPGGSETQYF
J: TRBJ2-2; size: -; D: -; V: TRBV6-5; length: 15; DNA: TGTGCCAGCAGTTACAGGCTATCGAACACCGGGGAGCTGTTTTTT; CDR3: CASSYRLSNTGELFF
J: TRBJ1-1; size: -; D: -; V: TRBV5-1; length: 13; DNA: TGCGCCAGCAGCCCCCAGGGAAGGACTGAAGCTTTCTTT; CDR3: CASSPQGRTEAFF
J: TRBJ2-7; size: few; D: TRBD1; V: TRBV5-1; length: 13; DNA: TGCGCCAGCAGCTTACAGGGGACCATCGAGCAGTACTTC; CDR3: CASSLQGTIEQYF
J: TRBJ2-7; size: few; D: -; V: TRBV5-1; length: 14; DNA: TGCGCCAGCAGCCCCTACACACTTGCTTACGAGCAGTACTTC; CDR3: CASSPYTLAYEQYF
J: TRBJ1-2; size: -; D: -; V: TRBV21-1; length: 14; DNA: TGTGCCAGCAGCGACGCGAACAGGGATCTTGGCTACACCTTC; CDR3: CASSDANRDLGYTF
J: TRBJ2-2; size: -; D: -; V: TRBV24-1; length: 13; DNA: TGTGCCACCTCGGACCCAGGCGACGGGGAGCTGTTTTTT; CDR3: CATSDPGDGELFF
J: TRBJ2-1; size: -; D: -; V: TRBV19; length: 13; DNA: TGTGCCAGCCGGGCTACCGGGTACAATGAGCAGTTCTTC; CDR3: CASRATGYNEQFF
J: TRBJ2-1; size: -; D: TRBD2; V: TRBV18; length: 19; DNA: TGTGCCAGCTCACCAGGCCTAGCGGGGGGGCCGGTCTCCTACAATGAGCAGTTCTTC; CDR3: CASSPGLAGGPVSYNEQFF
J: TRBJ1-5; size: -; D: -; V: TRBV18; length: 14; DNA: TGTGCCAGCTCACCACTCCAGGTTAATCAGCCCCAGCATTTT; CDR3: CASSPLQVNQPQHF
J: TRBJ2-3; size: -; D: -; V: TRBV7-6; length: 15; DNA: TGTGCCAGCAGCCAGGACAGTCACCGCACAGATACGCAGTATTTT; CDR3: CASSQDSHRTDTQYF
J: TRBJ2-7; size: -; D: -; V: TRBV4-3; length: 15; DNA: TGCGCCAGCAGCCAAGAGTCAGGGGAGAGGTACGAGCAGTACTTC; CDR3: CASSQESGERYEQYF
J: TRBJ2-1; size: few; D: -; V: TRBV7-3; length: 12; DNA: TGTGCCAGCAGCTTAGGGGTGGGTCGGCAGTTCTTC; CDR3: CASSLGVGRQFF
J: TRBJ2-7; size: -; D: -; V: TRBV4-1; length: 15; DNA: TGCGCCAGCAGCCAACCCGGCGAGGGACACTACGAGCAGTACTTC; CDR3: CASSQPGEGHYEQYF
J: TRBJ1-1; size: few; D: -; V: TRBV5-1; length: 15; DNA: TGCGCCAGCAGCCCTGCGGATGGGGAAACGCCCGAAGCTTTCTTT; CDR3: CASSPADGETPEAFF
J: TRBJ2-7; size: few; D: -; V: TRBV12-3/TRBV12-4; length: 15; DNA: TGTGCCAGCAACCCAGACACCCCGAGCTCCTACGAGCAGTACTTC; CDR3: CASNPDTPSSYEQYF
J: TRBJ2-7; size: few; D: TRBD1; V: TRBV6-2/TRBV6-3; length: 14; DNA: TGTGCCAGCAGCCTGACAGGGGAGGTCTACGAGCAGTACTTC; CDR3: CASSLTGEVYEQYF
J: TRBJ1-1; size: -; D: TRBD1; V: TRBV23-1; length: 11; DNA: TGCGCCAGCAGTCAAGACAGGGGAGCTTTCTTT; CDR3: CASSQDRGAFF
J: TRBJ2-1; size: -; D: TRBD2; V: TRBV24-1; length: 13; DNA: TGTGCCACCAGTCCAGCGGGGGTAAATGAGCAGTTCTTC; CDR3: CATSPAGVNEQFF
J: TRBJ2-1; size: few; D: TRBD2; V: TRBV5-1; length: 16; DNA: TGCGCCAGCAGCCCGGGCGGGACTAGCGAGTACAATGAGCAGTTCTTC; CDR3: CASSPGGTSEYNEQFF
J: TRBJ2-3; size: -; D: -; V: TRBV2; length: 13; DNA: TGTGCCAGCAGGTGGAGGGCCGGAGATACGCAGTATTTT; CDR3: CASRWRAGDTQYF
J: TRBJ1-1; size: -; D: -; V: TRBV6-2/TRBV6-3; length: 13; DNA: TGTGCCAGCAGTTACCAAGTTGGGACAGAAGCTTTCTTT; CDR3: CASSYQVGTEAFF
J: TRBJ2-2; size: few; D: -; V: TRBV29-1; length: 11; DNA: TGCAGCGTTGGTTCGACCGGGGAGCTGTTTTTT; CDR3: CSVGSTGELFF
J: TRBJ2-3; size: -; D: TRBD2; V: TRBV19; length: 18; DNA: TGTGCCAGTAGTATCCCCCCTGCTCTAGCGGGGAGCACAGATACGCAGTATTTT; CDR3: CASSIPPALAGSTDTQYF
J: TRBJ2-2; size: -; D: TRBD1; V: TRBV29-1; length: 13; DNA: TGCAGCGTTTCAGGGGGCGCCGGCGGGGAGCTGTTTTTT; CDR3: CSVSGGAGGELFF
J: TRBJ1-1; size: -; D: TRBD1; V: TRBV19; length: 14; DNA: TGTGCCAGTAGAACAGGGGGCTCTAACACTGAAGCTTTCTTT; CDR3: CASRTGGSNTEAFF
J: TRBJ1-1; size: few; D: -; V: TRBV18; length: 18; DNA: TGTGCCAGCTCACCATCAGGGACCTTCTCAACGGTGAACACTGAAGCTTTCTTT; CDR3: CASSPSGTFSTVNTEAFF
J: TRBJ2-3; size: -; D: TRBD2; V: TRBV9; length: 16; DNA: TGTGCCAGCAGCGTTGGGACTAGCGGGGTTACAGATACGCAGTATTTT; CDR3: CASSVGTSGVTDTQYF
J: TRBJ2-3; size: -; D: -; V: TRBV11-1; length: 14; DNA: TGTGCCAGCAGCGTGTCGGGGCTGACAGATACGCAGTATTTT; CDR3: CASSVSGLTDTQYF
J: TRBJ1-6; size: -; D: -; V: TRBV20-1; length: 16; DNA: TGCAGTGCTAGGGAAGAAGGGACGAGCGCAATTTCACCCCTCCACTTT; CDR3: CSAREEGTSAISPLHF
J: TRBJ2-5; size: many; D: -; V: TRBV9; length: 15; DNA: TGTGCCAGCAGCGTGCACCCTACACCAGAAGAGACCCAGTACTTC; CDR3: CASSVHPTPEETQYF
J: TRBJ2-1; size: few; D: TRBD2; V: TRBV24-1; length: 15; DNA: TGTGCCACCAGTGACGCTAGCGGGGGGGACAATGAGCAGTTCTTC; CDR3: CATSDASGGDNEQFF
J: TRBJ1-1; size: -; D: -; V: TRBV5-1; length: 15; DNA: TGCGCCAGCAGCAATTATCTCAGGGAGAACACTGAAGCTTTCTTT; CDR3: CASSNYLRENTEAFF
J: TRBJ1-1; size: few; D: TRBD1; V: TRBV5-5; length: 15; DNA: TGTGCCAGCAGCTTCTGGACAGGGGCGAACACTGAAGCTTTCTTT; CDR3: CASSFWTGANTEAFF